The 8 T cell receptor beta chains below all came from one sample that was sequenced in a study of a mutant IDH1 vaccine in newly diagnosed glioma. This table comes from immunoSEQ multiplex PCR, and its TCRdb copy is limited to in-frame clones, with some not included. The sample has approximately 36,000 clones; 80% to 95% are singletons. Time point reported: baseline, week 1 (first vaccination visit). Treatment denoted: pre-vaccination baseline after standard-of-care therapy. The input for sequencing was PBMCs, taken from a glioma patient treated with radiotherapy, temozolomide or both. Receptors were obtained from a man aged 18 to 30 with glioma.

The chain uses TRBV19 and TRBJ1-1, with 8 positions matching TRBD1. Germline V gives CDR1 LNHDA, CDR2 SQIVND (reference sequence). The CDR3 contains 15 residues. Trimming took 4 bases from V and 1 from J; bases not matched to a gene: 5. The CDR3 spells CASSTRQGWNTEAFF. DNA for the CDR3: TGTGCCAGTAGTACAAGACAGGGGTGGAACACTGAAGCTTTCTTT.

The chain is built from TRBV2 and TRBJ2-7; the D gene is possibly TRBD2 (5 bases). The CDR3 sequence is 14 residues long. Germline V lookup: CDR1 SNHLY, CDR2 FYNNEI. V gave up 0 bases and J gave up 4 bases, with 10 bases separating them. DNA of the CDR3: TGTGCCAGCAGTGAAGCATTCGGGGTTTACGAGCAGTACTTC. Its protein is CASSEAFGVYEQYF.

The rearrangement links TRBV28 to TRBJ2-7; no clear D gene. Germline CDR1 MDHEN, CDR2 SYDVKM. This CDR3 is 12 amino acids long. The germline V and J ends were trimmed by 5 bases and 7 bases, with 12 bases remaining between them. The CDR3 spells CASSPLPGEQYF. CDR3 bases: TGTGCCAGCAGTCCTTTGCCTGGAGAGCAGTACTTC.

V is TRBV9 and J is TRBJ2-1; TRBD2 agrees at 7 bases. V trimming: 1 base; J trimming: 5 bases; junction bases outside the gene matches: 6. Germline CDR1 is SGDLS and CDR2 is YYNGEE. CDR3 length: 15 amino acids. The DNA for the CDR3 is TGTGCCAGCAGCGTATCAGGCGGGAGCCACAATGAGCAGTTCTTC. Its protein is CASSVSGGSHNEQFF.

The chain recombines TRBV5-1 with TRBJ2-1; D is ambiguous. CDR3 length equals 13 residues. From germline, CDR1 is SGHRS and CDR2 YFSETQ. V dropped 1 base and J dropped 3 bases, with 5 bases sitting between them. CDR3 amino acids: CASSLNNYNEQFF. CDR3 DNA: TGCGCCAGCAGCTTGAACAACTACAATGAGCAGTTCTTC.

The CDR3 DNA sequence: TGTGCCAGCAGTTTAAGTAACAATGAGCAGTTCTTC. Its translation is CASSLSNNEQFF. This sequence joins TRBV28 and TRBJ2-1; D call uncertain. CDR1 and CDR2 (germline): MDHEN, SYDVKM. The length of the CDR3 is 12 residues. V was shortened by 2 bases and J by 5 bases, with 4 bases between the two germline ends.

V and J are TRBV19 and TRBJ1-1; TRBD1 might be the D (5 bases). The length of the CDR3 is 11 residues. V was trimmed by 11 bases and J by 6 bases, leaving 13 bases between them. CDR1 and CDR2 (germline): LNHDA, SQIVND (reference sequence). Here the CDR3 DNA reads TGTGCCTCCCTGGGGGGTTCTGAAGCTTTCTTT. Its protein product is CASLGGSEAFF.

This chain joins TRBV2 and TRBJ1-2, with 7 bases fitting TRBD1. The CDR3 consists of 16 residues. In germline, CDR1 is SNHLY, CDR2 FYNNEI. The J segment lost 3 bases and the V segment lost 7 bases, leaving 14 bases of the junction unmatched. CDR3 sequence (DNA): TGTGCCAGCACCGAGGGACAGTCCCCTTTGTACTATGGCTACACCTTC. This gives the protein CASTEGQSPLYYGYTF.